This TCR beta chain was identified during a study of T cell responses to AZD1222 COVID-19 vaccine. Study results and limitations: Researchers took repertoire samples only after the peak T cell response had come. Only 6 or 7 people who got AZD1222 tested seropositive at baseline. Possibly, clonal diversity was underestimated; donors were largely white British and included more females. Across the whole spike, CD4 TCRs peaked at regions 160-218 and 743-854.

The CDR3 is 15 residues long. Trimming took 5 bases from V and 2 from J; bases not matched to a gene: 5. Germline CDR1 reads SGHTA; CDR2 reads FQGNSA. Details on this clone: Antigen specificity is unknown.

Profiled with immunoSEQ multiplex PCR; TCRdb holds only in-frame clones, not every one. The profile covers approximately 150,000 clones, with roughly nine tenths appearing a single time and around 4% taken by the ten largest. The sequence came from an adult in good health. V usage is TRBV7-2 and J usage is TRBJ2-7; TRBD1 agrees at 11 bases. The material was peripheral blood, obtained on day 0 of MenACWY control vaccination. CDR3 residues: CASSPGTGGAYEQYF. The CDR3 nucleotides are TGTGCCAGCAGCCCTGGGACAGGGGGTGCCTACGAGCAGTACTTC.